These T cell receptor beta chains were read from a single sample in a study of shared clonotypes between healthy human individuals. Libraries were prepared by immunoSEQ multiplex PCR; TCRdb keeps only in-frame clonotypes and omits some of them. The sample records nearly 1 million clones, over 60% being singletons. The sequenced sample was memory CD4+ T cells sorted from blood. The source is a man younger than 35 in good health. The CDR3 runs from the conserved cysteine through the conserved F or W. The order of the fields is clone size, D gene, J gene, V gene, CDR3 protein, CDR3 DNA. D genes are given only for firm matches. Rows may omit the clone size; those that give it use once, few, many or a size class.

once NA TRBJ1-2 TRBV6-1 CASSEIDNYGYTF TGTGCCAGCAGTGAGATAGATAACTATGGCTACACCTTC
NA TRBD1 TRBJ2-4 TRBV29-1 CSVKGTDIQYF TGCAGCGTGAAGGGGACAGACATTCAGTACTTC
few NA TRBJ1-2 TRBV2 CASSDEAKISYGYTF TGTGCCAGCAGTGATGAGGCAAAAATCAGCTATGGCTACACCTTC
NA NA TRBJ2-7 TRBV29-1 CSVEDTAYEQYF TGCAGCGTTGAAGATACGGCCTACGAGCAGTACTTC
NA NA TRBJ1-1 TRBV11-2 CASSPYSTGGTEAFF TGTGCCAGCAGCCCCTACAGCACAGGAGGCACTGAAGCTTTCTTT
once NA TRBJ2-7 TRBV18 CASSPGVGQYYEQYF TGTGCCAGCTCACCAGGGGTAGGACAGTACTACGAGCAGTACTTC
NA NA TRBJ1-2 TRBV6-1 CASSERGRANYGYTF TGTGCCAGCAGTGAACGGGGACGGGCTAACTATGGCTACACCTTC
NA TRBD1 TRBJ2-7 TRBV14 CASSQLTGGGRNEQYF TGTGCCAGCAGCCAATTAACAGGGGGCGGTAGGAACGAGCAGTACTTC
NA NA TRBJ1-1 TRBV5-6 CASSPWGWDTEAFF TGTGCCAGCAGCCCCTGGGGGTGGGACACTGAAGCTTTCTTT
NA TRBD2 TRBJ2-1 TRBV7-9 CASNPRASGRTEQFF TGTGCCAGTAACCCGCGGGCTAGCGGGAGGACTGAGCAGTTCTTC
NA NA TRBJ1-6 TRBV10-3 CAISERLPGDGNSPLHF TGTGCCATCAGCGAAAGGCTCCCCGGAGATGGTAATTCACCCCTCCACTTT
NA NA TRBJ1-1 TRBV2 CASSDRLGNTEAFF TGTGCCAGCAGTGACAGGTTGGGGAACACTGAAGCTTTCTTT
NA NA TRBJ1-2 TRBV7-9 CASSPIWGDPYGYTF TGTGCCAGCAGCCCTATCTGGGGGGACCCTTATGGCTACACCTTC
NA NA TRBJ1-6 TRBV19 CASSMGWQATNSPLHF TGTGCCAGTAGTATGGGATGGCAGGCGACTAATTCACCCCTCCACTTT
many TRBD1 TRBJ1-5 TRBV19 CASRAGGPYSNQPQHF TGTGCCAGTAGGGCAGGGGGCCCCTATAGCAATCAGCCCCAGCATTTT
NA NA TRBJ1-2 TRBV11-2 CASSLRDPRAYGYTF TGTGCCAGCAGCCTCCGGGACCCGCGGGCCTATGGCTACACCTTC
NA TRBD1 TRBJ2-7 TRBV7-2 CASSRGTGHYEQYF TGTGCCAGCAGCCGCGGGACAGGGCACTACGAGCAGTACTTC
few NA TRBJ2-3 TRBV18 CASSRTGVLDTQYF TGTGCCAGCTCAAGGACGGGAGTATTGGATACGCAGTATTTT
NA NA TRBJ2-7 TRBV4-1 CASSQFPRGRYEQYF TGCGCCAGCAGCCAGTTCCCCCGGGGGAGGTACGAGCAGTACTTC
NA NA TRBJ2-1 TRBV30 CAWSGHFGNEQFF TGTGCCTGGAGTGGGCATTTCGGGAATGAGCAGTTCTTC
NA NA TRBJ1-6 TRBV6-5 CASSFGQLYNSPLHF TGTGCCAGCAGTTTCGGACAACTTTATAATTCACCCCTCCACTTT
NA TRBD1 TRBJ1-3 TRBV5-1 CASSLAWGQGAGNTIYF TGCGCCAGCAGCTTGGCCTGGGGACAGGGGGCTGGAAACACCATATATTTT
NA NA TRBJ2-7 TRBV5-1 CASSRILRQESYEQYF TGCGCCAGCAGCAGAATCTTAAGACAGGAGTCCTACGAGCAGTACTTC
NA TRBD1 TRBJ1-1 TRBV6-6 CASSIQGGNTEAFF TGTGCCAGCAGCATACAGGGGGGGAACACTGAAGCTTTCTTT
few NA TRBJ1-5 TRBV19 CASFRFYNQPQHF TGTGCCAGTTTTCGGTTCTACAATCAGCCCCAGCATTTT
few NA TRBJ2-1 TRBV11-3 CASSLVSGGREYNEQFF TGTGCCAGCAGCTTAGTCTCTGGGGGAAGGGAATACAATGAGCAGTTCTTC
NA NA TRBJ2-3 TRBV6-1 CASLAGRTDTQYF TGTGCCAGCCTGGCAGGGCGTACAGATACGCAGTATTTT
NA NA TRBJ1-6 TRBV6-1 CASSEKGIGSSPLHF TGTGCCAGCAGTGAGAAAGGGATTGGAAGTTCACCCCTCCACTTT
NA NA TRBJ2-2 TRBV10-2 CASRRGQGTGELFF TGCGCCAGCAGGCGAGGCCAGGGGACCGGGGAGCTGTTTTTT
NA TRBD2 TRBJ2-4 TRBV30 CAWSVASGGLAKNIQYF TGTGCCTGGAGTGTTGCTAGCGGGGGGCTAGCCAAAAACATTCAGTACTTC
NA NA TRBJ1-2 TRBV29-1 CSAPNQGSHGYTF TGCAGCGCCCCAAACCAGGGAAGTCATGGCTACACCTTC
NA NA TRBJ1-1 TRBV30 CAWTLGGLQNTEAFF TGTGCCTGGACCTTAGGGGGGCTCCAGAACACTGAAGCTTTCTTT
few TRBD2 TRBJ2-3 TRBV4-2 CASSPSAGGGPRDTQYF TGTGCCAGCAGCCCGTCAGCGGGGGGAGGACCAAGAGATACGCAGTATTTT
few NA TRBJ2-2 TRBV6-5 CASSTPPGELFF TGTGCCAGCAGTACCCCCCCCGGGGAGCTGTTTTTT
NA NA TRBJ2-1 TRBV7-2 CASSLGVGVDNEQFF TGTGCCAGCAGCTTAGGGGTCGGGGTGGACAATGAGCAGTTCTTC